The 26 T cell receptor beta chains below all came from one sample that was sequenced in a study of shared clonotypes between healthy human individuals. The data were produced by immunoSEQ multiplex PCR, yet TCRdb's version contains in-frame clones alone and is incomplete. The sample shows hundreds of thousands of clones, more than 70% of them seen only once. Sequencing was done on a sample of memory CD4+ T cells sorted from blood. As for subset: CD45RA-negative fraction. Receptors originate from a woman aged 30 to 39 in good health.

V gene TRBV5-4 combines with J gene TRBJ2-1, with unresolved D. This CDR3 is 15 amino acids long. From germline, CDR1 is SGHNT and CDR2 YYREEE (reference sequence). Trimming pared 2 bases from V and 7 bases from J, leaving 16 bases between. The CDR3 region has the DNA TGTGCCAGCAGCTTCGATGACCCGGTAGGGAATGAGCAGTTCTTC. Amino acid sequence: CASSFDDPVGNEQFF.

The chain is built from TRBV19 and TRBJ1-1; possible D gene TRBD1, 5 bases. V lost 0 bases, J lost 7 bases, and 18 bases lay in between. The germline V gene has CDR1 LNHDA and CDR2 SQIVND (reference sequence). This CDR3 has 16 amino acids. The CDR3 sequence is CASSIDGPQEEGEAFF. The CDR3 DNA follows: TGTGCCAGTAGTATAGATGGCCCACAGGAAGAGGGTGAAGCTTTCTTT.

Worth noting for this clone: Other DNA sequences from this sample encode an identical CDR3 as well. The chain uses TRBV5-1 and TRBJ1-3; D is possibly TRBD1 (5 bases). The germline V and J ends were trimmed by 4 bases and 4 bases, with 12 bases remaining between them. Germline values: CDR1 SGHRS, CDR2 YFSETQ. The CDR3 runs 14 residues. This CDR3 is CASSPGTEGNTIYF. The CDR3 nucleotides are TGCGCCAGCAGCCCAGGGACTGAAGGAAACACCATATATTTT.

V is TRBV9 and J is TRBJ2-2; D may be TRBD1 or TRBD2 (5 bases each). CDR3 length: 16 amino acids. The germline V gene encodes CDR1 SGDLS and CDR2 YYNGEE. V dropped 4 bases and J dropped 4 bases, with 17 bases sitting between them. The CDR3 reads CASSTPQGGLTGELFF. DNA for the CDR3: TGTGCCAGCAGCACCCCTCAGGGCGGGCTCACCGGGGAGCTGTTTTTT.

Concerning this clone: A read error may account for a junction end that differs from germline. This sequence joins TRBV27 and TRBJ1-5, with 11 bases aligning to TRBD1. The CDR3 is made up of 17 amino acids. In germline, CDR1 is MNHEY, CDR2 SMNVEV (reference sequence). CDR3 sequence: CASSLLGQGVNGQPQHF. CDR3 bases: TGTGCCAGCAGCTTATTGGGACAGGGGGTCAACGGGCAGCCCCAGCATTTT.

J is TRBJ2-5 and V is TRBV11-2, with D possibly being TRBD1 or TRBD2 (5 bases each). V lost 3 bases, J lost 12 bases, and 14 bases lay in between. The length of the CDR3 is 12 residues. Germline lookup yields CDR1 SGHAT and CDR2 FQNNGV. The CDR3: CASSFGTGPEYF. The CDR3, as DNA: TGTGCCAGCAGCTTCGGGACGGGTCCCGAGTACTTC.

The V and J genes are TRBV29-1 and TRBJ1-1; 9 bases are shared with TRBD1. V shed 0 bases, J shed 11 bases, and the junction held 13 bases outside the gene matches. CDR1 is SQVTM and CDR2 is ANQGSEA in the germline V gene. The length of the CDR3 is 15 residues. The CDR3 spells CSVEEITGTGFGAFF. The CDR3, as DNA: TGCAGCGTTGAAGAGATAACCGGGACAGGGTTTGGGGCTTTCTTT.

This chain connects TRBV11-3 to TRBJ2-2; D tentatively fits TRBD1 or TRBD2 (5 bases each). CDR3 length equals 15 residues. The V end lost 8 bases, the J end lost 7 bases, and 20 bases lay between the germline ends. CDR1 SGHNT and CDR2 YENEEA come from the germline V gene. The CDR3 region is CASRLGESGHGELFF. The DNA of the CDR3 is TGTGCCAGCCGATTGGGGGAATCGGGGCACGGGGAGCTGTTTTTT. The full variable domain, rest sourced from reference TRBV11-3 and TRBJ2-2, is EAGVVQSPRYKIIEKKQPVAFWCNPISGHNTLYWYLQNLGQGPELLIRYENEEAVDDSQLPKDRFSAERLKGVDSTLKIQPAELGDSAVYLCASRLGESGHGELFFGEGSRLTVL.

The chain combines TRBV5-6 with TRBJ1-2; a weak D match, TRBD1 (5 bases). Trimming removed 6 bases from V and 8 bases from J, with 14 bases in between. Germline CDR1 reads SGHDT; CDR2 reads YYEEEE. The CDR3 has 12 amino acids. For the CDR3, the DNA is TGTGCCAGCACCGCACAGGCGGGAGGCTACACCTTC. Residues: CASTAQAGGYTF. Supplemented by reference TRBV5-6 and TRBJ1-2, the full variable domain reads DAGVTQSPTHLIKTRGQQVTLRCSPKSGHDTVSWYQQALGQGPQFIFQYYEEEERQRGNFPDRFSGHQFPNYSSELNVNALLLGDSALYLCASTAQAGGYTFGSGTRLTVV.

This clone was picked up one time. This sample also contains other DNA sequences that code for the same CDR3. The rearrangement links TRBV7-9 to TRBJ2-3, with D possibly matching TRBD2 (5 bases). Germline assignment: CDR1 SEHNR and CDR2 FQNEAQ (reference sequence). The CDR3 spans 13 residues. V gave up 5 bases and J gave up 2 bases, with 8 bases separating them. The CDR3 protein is CASSRGSTDTQYF. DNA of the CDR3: TGTGCCAGCAGCAGAGGGTCCACAGATACGCAGTATTTT.

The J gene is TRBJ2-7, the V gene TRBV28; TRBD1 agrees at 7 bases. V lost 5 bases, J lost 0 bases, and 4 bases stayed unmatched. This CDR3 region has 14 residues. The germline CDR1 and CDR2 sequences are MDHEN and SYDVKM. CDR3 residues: CASSTGTVSYEQYF. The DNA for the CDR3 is TGTGCCAGCAGTACCGGGACAGTCTCCTACGAGCAGTACTTC.

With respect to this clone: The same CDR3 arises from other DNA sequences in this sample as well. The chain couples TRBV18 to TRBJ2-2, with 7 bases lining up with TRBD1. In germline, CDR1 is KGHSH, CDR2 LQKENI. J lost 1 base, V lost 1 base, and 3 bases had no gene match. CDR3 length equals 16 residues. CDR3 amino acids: CASSPRQGVNTGELFF. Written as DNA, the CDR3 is TGTGCCAGCTCACCACGGCAGGGGGTGAACACCGGGGAGCTGTTTTTT.

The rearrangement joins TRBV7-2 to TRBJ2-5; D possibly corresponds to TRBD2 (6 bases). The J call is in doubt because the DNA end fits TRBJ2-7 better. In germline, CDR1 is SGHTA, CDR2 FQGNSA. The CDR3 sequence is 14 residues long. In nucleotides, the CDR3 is TGTGCCAGCAGTGCTGGGGGGATGTCCTACGAGCAGTACTTC. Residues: CASSAGGMSYEQYF.

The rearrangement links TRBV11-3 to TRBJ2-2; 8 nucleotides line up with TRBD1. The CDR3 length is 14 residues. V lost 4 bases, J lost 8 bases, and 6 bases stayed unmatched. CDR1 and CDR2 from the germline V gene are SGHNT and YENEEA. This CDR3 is CASSSDRVYGELFF. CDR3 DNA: TGTGCCAGCAGCTCGGACAGGGTGTATGGGGAGCTGTTTTTT.

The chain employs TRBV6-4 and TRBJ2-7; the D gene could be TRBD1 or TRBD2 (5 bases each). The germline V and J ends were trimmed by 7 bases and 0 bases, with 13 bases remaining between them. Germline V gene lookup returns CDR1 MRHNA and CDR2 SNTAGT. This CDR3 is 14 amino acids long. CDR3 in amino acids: CASTPGRCSYEQYF. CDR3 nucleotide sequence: TGTGCCAGCACCCCGGGACGGTGCTCCTACGAGCAGTACTTC.

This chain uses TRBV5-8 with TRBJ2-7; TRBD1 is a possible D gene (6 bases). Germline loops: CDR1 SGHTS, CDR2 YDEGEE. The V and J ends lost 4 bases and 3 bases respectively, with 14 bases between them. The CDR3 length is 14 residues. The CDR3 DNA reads TGTGCCAGCAGCATATACCGGGACAACTACGAGCAGTACTTC. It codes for CASSIYRDNYEQYF.

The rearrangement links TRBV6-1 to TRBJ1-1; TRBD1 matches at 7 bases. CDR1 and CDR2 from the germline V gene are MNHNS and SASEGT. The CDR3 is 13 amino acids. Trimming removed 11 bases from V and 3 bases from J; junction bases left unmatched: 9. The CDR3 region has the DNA TGTGCCGCACGGATAGGGGGCTACACTGAAGCTTTCTTT. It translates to CAARIGGYTEAFF.

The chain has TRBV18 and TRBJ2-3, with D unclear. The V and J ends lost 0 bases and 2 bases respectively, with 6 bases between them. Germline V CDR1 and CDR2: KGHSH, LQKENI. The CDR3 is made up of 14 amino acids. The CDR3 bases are TGTGCCAGCTCACCACCGACTTACACAGATACGCAGTATTTT. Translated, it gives CASSPPTYTDTQYF.

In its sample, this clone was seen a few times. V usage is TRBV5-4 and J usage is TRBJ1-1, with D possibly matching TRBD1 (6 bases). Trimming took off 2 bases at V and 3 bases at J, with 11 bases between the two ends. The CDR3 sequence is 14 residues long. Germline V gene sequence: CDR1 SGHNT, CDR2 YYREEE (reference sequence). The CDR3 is CASSLWAGDTEAFF. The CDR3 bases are TGTGCCAGCAGCTTATGGGCAGGGGACACTGAAGCTTTCTTT.

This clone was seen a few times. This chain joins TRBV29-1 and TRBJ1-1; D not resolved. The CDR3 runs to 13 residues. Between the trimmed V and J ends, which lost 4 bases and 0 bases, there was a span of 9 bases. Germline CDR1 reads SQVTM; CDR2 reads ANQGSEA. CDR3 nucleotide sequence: TGCAGCGTTGTTCGGCAGATGAACACTGAAGCTTTCTTT. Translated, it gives CSVVRQMNTEAFF.

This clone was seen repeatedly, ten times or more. The CDR3 coding sequence is TGCGCCAGCAGCTTGGACGGACAGGGGTATGGCTACACCTTC. Residues: CASSLDGQGYGYTF. The V and J genes are TRBV5-1 and TRBJ1-2; 9 bases map to TRBD1. The CDR3 is 14 amino acids. J was trimmed by 5 bases and V by 0 bases; bases with no gene match: 2. Germline V gene lookup returns CDR1 SGHRS and CDR2 YFSETQ.

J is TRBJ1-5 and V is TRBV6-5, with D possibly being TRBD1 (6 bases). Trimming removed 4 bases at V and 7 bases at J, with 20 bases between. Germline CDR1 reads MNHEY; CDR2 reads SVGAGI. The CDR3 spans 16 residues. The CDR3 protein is CASSSQSTGLRQPQHF. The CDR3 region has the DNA TGTGCCAGCAGTTCCCAATCCACAGGGCTTCGGCAGCCCCAGCATTTT.

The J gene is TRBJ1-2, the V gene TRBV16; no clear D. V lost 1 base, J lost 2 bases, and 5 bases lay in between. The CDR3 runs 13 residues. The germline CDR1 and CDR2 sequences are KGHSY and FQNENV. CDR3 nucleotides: TGTGCCAGCAGCCAATTGTCCAACTATGGCTACACCTTC. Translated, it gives CASSQLSNYGYTF.

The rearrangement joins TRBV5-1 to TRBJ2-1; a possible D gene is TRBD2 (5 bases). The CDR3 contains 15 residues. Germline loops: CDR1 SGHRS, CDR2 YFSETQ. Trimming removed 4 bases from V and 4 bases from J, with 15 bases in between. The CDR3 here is CASSPSPGLYNEQFF. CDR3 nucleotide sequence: TGCGCCAGCAGCCCTTCCCCTGGACTGTACAATGAGCAGTTCTTC.

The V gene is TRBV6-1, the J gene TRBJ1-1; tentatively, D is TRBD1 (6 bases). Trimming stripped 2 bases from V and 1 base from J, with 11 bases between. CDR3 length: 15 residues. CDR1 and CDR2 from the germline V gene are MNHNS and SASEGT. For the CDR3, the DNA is TGTGCCAGCAGTGAAACAGGGTCGGGGAACACTGAAGCTTTCTTT. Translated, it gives CASSETGSGNTEAFF.

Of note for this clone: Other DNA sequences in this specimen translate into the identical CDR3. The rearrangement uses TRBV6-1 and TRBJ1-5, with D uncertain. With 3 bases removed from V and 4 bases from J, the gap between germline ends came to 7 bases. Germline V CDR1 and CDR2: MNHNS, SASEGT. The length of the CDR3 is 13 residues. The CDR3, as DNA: TGTGCCAGCAGTGAGTCGAGGAATCAGCCCCAGCATTTT. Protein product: CASSESRNQPQHF.